Given below is one TCR beta chain in context. Its cognate antigen is unknown. This sample was taken from a study of CD8+ T cells in alopecia areata. Study conclusions and caveats: Sequencing of scalp samples also captures resident alphabeta T cells of normal skin. Normal scalp showed lower clonality than lesional scalp, especially alopecia totalis/universalis. Mice showed clearer TCR sharing than patients did, a gap that was possibly HLA-related.

Extraction and reverse transcription of RNA yielded cDNA as the sequencing template. Here immunoSEQ multiplex PCR was the method, and the copy in TCRdb shows in-frame clones only, minus some. The sample consists of some 200,000 clones, around 50% of them appearing once. Germline CDR1 is PRHDT and CDR2 is FYEKMQ (reference sequence). Trimming at V came to 0 bases and at J to 12 bases, leaving 4 bases not matched to a gene. The CDR3 sequence is 12 residues long. Separation by sorting yielded CD4+ and CD8+ T cells from PBMCs. V and J are TRBV13 and TRBJ2-7, with 8 bases aligning to TRBD2. Sequenced: CD8+ T cells sorted from blood. This receptor was obtained from a human donor in good health. The CDR3 loop is CASSLGSGASYF. The CDR3 DNA reads as TGTGCCAGCAGCTTAGGTAGCGGGGCGTCGTACTTC.